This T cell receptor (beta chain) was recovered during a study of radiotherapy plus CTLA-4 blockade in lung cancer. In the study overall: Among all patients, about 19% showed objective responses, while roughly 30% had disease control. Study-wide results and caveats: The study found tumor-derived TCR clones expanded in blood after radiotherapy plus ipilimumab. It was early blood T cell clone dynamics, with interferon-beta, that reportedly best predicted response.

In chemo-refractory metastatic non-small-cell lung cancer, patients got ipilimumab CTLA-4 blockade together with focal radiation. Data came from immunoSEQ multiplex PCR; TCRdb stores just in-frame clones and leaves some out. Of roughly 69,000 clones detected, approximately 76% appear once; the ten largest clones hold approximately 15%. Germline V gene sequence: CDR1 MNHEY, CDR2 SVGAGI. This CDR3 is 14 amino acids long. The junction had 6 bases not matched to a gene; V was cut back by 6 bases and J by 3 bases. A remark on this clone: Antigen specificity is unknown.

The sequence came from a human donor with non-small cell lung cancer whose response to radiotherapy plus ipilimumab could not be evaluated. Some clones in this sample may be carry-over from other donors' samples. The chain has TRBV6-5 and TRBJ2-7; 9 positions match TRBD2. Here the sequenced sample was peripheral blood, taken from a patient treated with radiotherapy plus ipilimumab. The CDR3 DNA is TGTGCCAGCAGGGTTACTAGCGGGCGCTACGAGCAGTACTTC. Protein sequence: CASRVTSGRYEQYF.